The rows below give T cell receptor beta chains drawn from one sample of a study of control samples from healthy donors and cancer patients. Repertoires were generated with immunoSEQ multiplex PCR, while TCRdb's copy carries only in-frame clones and drops some. Counted here are 110,000 to 150,000 clones, 90% to 95% occurring once; the ten biggest clones make up 14%. Specimen: PBMCs. The source of these receptors is a man aged 60-69 years with colorectal cancer. Each CDR3 is given with its conserved first and last residue. Each record gives: J gene, D gene, V gene, clone size, CDR3 DNA, CDR3 protein. The D gene is left open where the match is weak. Clone size is given for some rows only: seen once, a few or many times, or a class if the clone is expanded.

>TRBJ1-5|NA|TRBV27|NA
TGTGCCAGCAGTTTATCTGTTCAGGCCAGGGGAAGGGGCAATCAGCCCCAGCATTTT
CASSLSVQARGRGNQPQHF
>TRBJ1-1|NA|TRBV29-1|NA
TGCAGCGTTCTAAGGACGGGGGGAACTGAAGCTTTCTTT
CSVLRTGGTEAFF
>TRBJ2-6|NA|TRBV7-2|NA
TGTGCCAGCAGCTTAGTCCGGTATGGGGCCAACGTCCTGACTTTC
CASSLVRYGANVLTF
>TRBJ2-2|NA|TRBV12-3/TRBV12-4|NA
TGTGCCAGCAGTTTGGGGGGAGCCGGGGAGCTGTTTTTT
CASSLGGAGELFF
>TRBJ1-1|TRBD1|TRBV3-1/TRBV3-2|NA
TGTGCCAGCAGCTCTACAGGGGACACTGAAGCTTTCTTT
CASSSTGDTEAFF
>TRBJ1-2|NA|TRBV5-1|NA
TGCGCCAGCAGCTCCGGACAGCAGGTATATGGCTACACCTTC
CASSSGQQVYGYTF
>TRBJ2-2|NA|TRBV19|NA
TGTGCCGGGGGACCTGGGGGGACCGGGGAGCTGTTTTTT
CAGGPGGTGELFF
>TRBJ1-5|TRBD1|TRBV12-3/TRBV12-4|NA
TGTGCCAGCAGAACAGGGGACAATCAGCCCCAGCATTTT
CASRTGDNQPQHF
>TRBJ1-1|NA|TRBV7-9|NA
TGTGCCAGCAGCTTAGAAAGGACGGGAGCTTTCTTT
CASSLERTGAFF
>TRBJ1-2|NA|TRBV6-1|NA
TGTGCCAGCAGTGAACCGCACATTGCGTCCGGCTACACCTTC
CASSEPHIASGYTF
>TRBJ2-5|TRBD2|TRBV7-2|NA
TGTGCCAGCAGCTCGCAGCGGGGGGTTACCCAAGAGACCCAGTACTTC
CASSSQRGVTQETQYF
>TRBJ2-1|NA|TRBV15|NA
TGTGCCACCAGCAGGGTACCTCAAACGAATGAGCAGTTCTTC
CATSRVPQTNEQFF
>TRBJ1-4|NA|TRBV19|NA
TGTGCCAGTAGTATAGATCTATTGGTTGCCGGGGAACTGTTTTTT
CASSIDLLVAGELFF
>TRBJ1-5|NA|TRBV6-4|NA
TGTGCCAGCAGTGGTGGAGGGAATCAGCCCCAGCATTTT
CASSGGGNQPQHF
>TRBJ1-4|NA|TRBV6-6|NA
TGTGCCAGCAGGCGAGCCGGGTCGAGGGAAAAACTGTTTTTT
CASRRAGSREKLFF
>TRBJ2-1|NA|TRBV5-6|NA
TGTGCCAGCGCTTGGCTTATGGGGAGCTCCTACAATGAGCAGTTCTTC
CASAWLMGSSYNEQFF
>TRBJ1-6|TRBD1|TRBV7-2|medium-sized
TGTGCCAGCAGCTTGACAGGGCTTAATTCACCCCTCCACTTT
CASSLTGLNSPLHF
>TRBJ2-5|NA|TRBV10-2|NA
TGCGCCAGCAGGGCGGGTAGACTCCCCCAAGAGACCCAGTACTTC
CASRAGRLPQETQYF
>TRBJ2-7|NA|TRBV7-2|NA
TGTGCCAGCAGCTTAGCCGGCAGCTCCTACGAGCAGTACTTC
CASSLAGSSYEQYF
>TRBJ1-2|NA|TRBV29-1|NA
TGCAGCGTTGGAAGTAACTATGGCTACACCTTC
CSVGSNYGYTF
>TRBJ1-1|TRBD1|TRBV7-9|NA
TGTGCCAGCAGCCCGCGACAGGGGGCAGTGAACACTGAAGCTTTCTTT
CASSPRQGAVNTEAFF
>TRBJ1-5|NA|TRBV9|NA
TGTGCCAGCAGCGTTACCGGGACTCCTGATTGGGATGCCCAGCATTTT
CASSVTGTPDWDAQHF
>TRBJ2-7|TRBD2|TRBV7-2|NA
TGTGCCAGCAGCCCCGACGGGGGGGTCAACGAGCAGTACTTC
CASSPDGGVNEQYF
>TRBJ2-7|TRBD1|TRBV7-2|NA
TGTGCCAGCAGCTTAGCACAGGGGGCGTTCTACGAGCAGTACTTC
CASSLAQGAFYEQYF